This TCR beta chain appears in the sequencing data of a study of cytomegalovirus exposure and HLA in healthy donors. General study findings and limits: Fewer N-insertions (relative to the approximately 700-donor mean) were reportedly seen in an Asian-associated ancestry cluster in a later analysis.

In the PCR, 60 Vbeta and 13 Jbeta primers were used. Per the original methods: Tens of millions of unique TCR beta chains, 9 million to 14 million shared, were counted in a later analysis. Produced via immunoSEQ multiplex PCR; TCRdb's table is partial and in-frame only. That table furnishes V, J and clone size, whereas the DNA furnished D and trimming. The data contain around 170,000 clones, around 80% of them seen just once; the ten biggest clones take up about 1.5%. Healthy bone marrow donors formed the donor group. This clone came up a few times. Antigen specificity is unknown. From germline, CDR1 is MNHEY and CDR2 SMNVEV (reference sequence). V shed 6 bases, J shed 2 bases, and the junction held 11 bases outside the gene matches. The CDR3 spans 16 residues.

The chain links TRBV27 to TRBJ1-2; the match to TRBD1 covers 8 bases. Sequencing was carried out using PBMCs. This receptor was obtained from a young man in good health and CMV-seronegative. Written as DNA, the CDR3 is TGTGCCAGCAGGGACAGGGCATCCCCGGTCAACTATGGCTACACCTTC. Its translation is CASRDRASPVNYGYTF.